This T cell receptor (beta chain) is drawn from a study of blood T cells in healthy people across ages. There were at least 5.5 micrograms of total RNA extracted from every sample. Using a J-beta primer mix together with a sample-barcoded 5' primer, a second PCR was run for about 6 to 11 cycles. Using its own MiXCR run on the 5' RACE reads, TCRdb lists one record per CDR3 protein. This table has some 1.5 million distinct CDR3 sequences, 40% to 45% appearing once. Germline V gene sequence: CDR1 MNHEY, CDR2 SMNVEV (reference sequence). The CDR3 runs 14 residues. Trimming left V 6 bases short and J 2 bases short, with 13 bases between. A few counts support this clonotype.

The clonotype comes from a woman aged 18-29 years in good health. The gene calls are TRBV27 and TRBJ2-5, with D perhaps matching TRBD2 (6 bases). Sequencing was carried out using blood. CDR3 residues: CASRNKGLQETQYF. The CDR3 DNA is TGTGCCAGCAGAAACAAGGGACTGCAAGAGACCCAGTACTTC.